This T cell receptor beta chain appears in the sequencing data of a study of Ad26.COV2.S vaccination and SARS-CoV-2 variants (dated by TCRdb to 2020 to 2022). The study in broad terms: Donors in the vaccine arm were drawn from COV1001, a multicentre, randomized, double-blind, placebo-controlled phase I-IIa trial testing Ad26.COV2.S in healthy adults. Participants in the trial were split at random into five groups of five each, receiving low-dose or high-dose Ad26.COV2.S once or twice, or else placebo on both occasions. A total of roughly 32 samples were included in the TCR-sequenced set, comprising some 20 Ad26.COV2.S vaccine recipients, 5 placebo recipients and 8 SARS-CoV-2 convalescent individuals. Ad26.COV2.S was given intramuscularly at 5x10^10 or 1x10^11 viral particles, as a single shot or as two shots 56 days apart. TCRbeta repertoire sequencing served as the tool for gauging how specific and how broad the SARS-CoV-2-reactive T cell receptors were following Ad26.COV2.S vaccination. Blinding of investigators to trial group allocation was maintained during experiments and outcome assessment.

Results and caveats for the whole study, not just this receptor: After vaccination, substantial breadth of spike-specific CD8+ and CD4+ T cell responses was reported. It was noted by the authors that total T cell responses may have been underestimated by the TCR breadth and depth analyses. Vaccine and placebo recipients had similar non-spike TCR breadth, a finding consistent with the vaccine containing only spike. Spike-specific TCR breadth was higher in Ad26.COV2.S recipients than in placebo recipients (P = 0.0014). The study was not powered to compare responses between vaccine doses or regimens.

CDR1 PRHDT and CDR2 FYEKMQ were looked up in the germline V gene (reference sequence). The CDR3 sequence holds 14 residues, the cysteine and phenylalanine included. This entry keeps only the CDR3 DNA: 42 bases, framed from base 1. V and J are trimmed by 5 bases and 2 bases, and the gene matches miss 3 bases of the junction. Reading the label with the study, this specimen's treatment or condition is: about 20 received Ad26.COV2.S at low or high dose, single or two shots; 5 received placebo; per-sample allocation not given. For vaccine and placebo recipients, the sequenced repertoires came from samples collected on day 63 after the first injection. Cohort 1b enrolled about 25 adults aged 18-55 years at a single site in Boston, USA, between 29 July and 7 August 2020. Ad26.COV2.S consisted of a replication-incompetent adenovirus type 26 vector by which a prefusion-stabilized SARS-CoV-2 spike protein from the original Wuhan strain was expressed.

The immunoSEQ Assay was the method used to sequence TCRbeta CDR3 regions. After extraction, genomic DNA underwent amplification by bias-controlled multiplex PCR, followed by high-throughput sequencing. The paper's processing steps were these. To quantify the absolute abundance of every unique TCRbeta CDR3 region, sequences were collapsed and filtered. Usable DNA was measured by amplifying reference genes present in all nucleated cells, and TCRbeta template counts were normalized to that usable DNA to estimate T cell fraction. Repertoire TCRs were annotated as SARS-CoV-2-specific when V gene, CDR3 amino acid sequence and J gene were exactly matched to a known reactive TCR set. MIRA supplied the reference SARS-CoV-2 TCR set, which was filtered for enrichment in COVID-19-positive ImmuneCODE repertoires so that public or cross-reactive TCRs were removed. Using the MIRA antigens, annotated TCRs were further analysed by specific ORF or by position within an ORF. Depth was the summed frequency of annotated unique rearrangements, while breadth was defined as annotated unique rearrangements over total unique productive rearrangements. Two-sided Wilcoxon rank-sum tests were used to compare TCR breadth between groups. TCRdb obtained this table from immuneACCESS and retained in-frame rearrangements with V and J assigned. These tables miss some clones; where compared with another copy, unresolved V genes account for less than half of the shortfall, and the remainder is unexplained. That table furnishes V, J and clone size, whereas the DNA furnished D and trimming. Across this sample there are about 350,000 clones, with roughly 84% seen only once. Jointly, the top ten make up 3% to 4% of the sample.

Worth noting for this clone: Its specific antigen is unknown. Base qualities are not at hand, and no much larger clone is one base apart.

The sequence came from a person between 18 and 65 years old who received the Ad26.COV2.S COVID-19 vaccine or a placebo. The sample here was peripheral blood, taken in a trial of Ad26.COV2.S vaccine versus placebo. The chain was built from TRBV13 and TRBJ2-7; 10 junctional bases match TRBD1. Here is the DNA: TGTGCCAGCAGCCCCGGACAGGGGGCCTACGAGCAGTACTTC. This is translated as CASSPGQGAYEQYF.